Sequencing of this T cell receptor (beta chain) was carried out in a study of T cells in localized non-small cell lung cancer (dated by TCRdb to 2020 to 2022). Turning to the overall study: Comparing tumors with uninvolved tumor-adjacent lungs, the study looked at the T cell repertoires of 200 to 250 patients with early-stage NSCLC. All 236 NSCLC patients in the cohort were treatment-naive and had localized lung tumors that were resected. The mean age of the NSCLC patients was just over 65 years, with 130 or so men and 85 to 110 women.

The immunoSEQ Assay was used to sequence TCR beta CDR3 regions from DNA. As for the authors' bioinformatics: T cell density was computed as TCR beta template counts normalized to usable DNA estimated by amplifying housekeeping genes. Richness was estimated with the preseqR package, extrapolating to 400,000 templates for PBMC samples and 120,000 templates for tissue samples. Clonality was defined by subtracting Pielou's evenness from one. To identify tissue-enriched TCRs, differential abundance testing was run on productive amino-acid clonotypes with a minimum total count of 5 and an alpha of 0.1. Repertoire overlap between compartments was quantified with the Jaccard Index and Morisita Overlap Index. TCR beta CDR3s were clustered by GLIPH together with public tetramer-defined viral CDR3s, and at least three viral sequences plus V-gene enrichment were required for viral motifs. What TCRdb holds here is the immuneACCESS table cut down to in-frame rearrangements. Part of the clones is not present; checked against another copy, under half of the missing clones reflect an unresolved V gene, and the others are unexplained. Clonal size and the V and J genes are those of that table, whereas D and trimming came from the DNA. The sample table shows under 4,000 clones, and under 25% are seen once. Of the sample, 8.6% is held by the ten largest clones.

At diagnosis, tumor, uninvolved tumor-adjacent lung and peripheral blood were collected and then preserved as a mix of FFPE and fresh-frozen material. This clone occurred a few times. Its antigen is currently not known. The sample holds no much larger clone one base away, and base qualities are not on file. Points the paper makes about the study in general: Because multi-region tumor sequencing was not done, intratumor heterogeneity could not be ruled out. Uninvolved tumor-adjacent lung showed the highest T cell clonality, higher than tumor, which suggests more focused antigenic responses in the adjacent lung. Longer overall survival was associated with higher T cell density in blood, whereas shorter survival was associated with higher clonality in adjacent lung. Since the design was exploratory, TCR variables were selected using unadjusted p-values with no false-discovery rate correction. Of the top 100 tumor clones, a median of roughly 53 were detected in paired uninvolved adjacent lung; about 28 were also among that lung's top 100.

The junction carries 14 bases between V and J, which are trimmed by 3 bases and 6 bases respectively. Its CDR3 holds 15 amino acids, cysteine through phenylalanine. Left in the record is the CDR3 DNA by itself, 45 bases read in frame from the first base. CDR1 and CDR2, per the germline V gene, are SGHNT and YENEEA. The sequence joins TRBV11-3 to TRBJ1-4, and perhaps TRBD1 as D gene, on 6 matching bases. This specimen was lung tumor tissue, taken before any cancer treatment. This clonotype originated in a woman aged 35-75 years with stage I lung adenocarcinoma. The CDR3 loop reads CASSLALSGDEKLFF. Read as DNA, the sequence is TGTGCCAGCAGCTTGGCGCTTTCAGGGGATGAAAAACTGTTTTTT.